This record concerns one T cell receptor beta chain sequence. The data stem from a study of blood T cell repertoires in COVID-19. The assay was immunoSEQ multiplex PCR, and TCRdb's table has in-frame clones only and misses some. The sample carries fewer than 85,000 clones, around 70% recorded once. The receptor comes from a man in his sixties with acute or convalescent COVID-19. The source material was peripheral blood.

CDR3 sequence (DNA): TGCGCCAGCAGCGAAGGGACAGTGAACACCGGGGAGCTGTTTTTT. As protein: CASSEGTVNTGELFF. J is TRBJ2-2 and V is TRBV5-1; TRBD1 aligns across 7 bases. Trimming cost V 4 bases and J 1 base; bases outside gene matches: 4. This CDR3 contains 15 residues. CDR1 is SGHRS and CDR2 is YFSETQ in the germline V gene.